These 9 T cell receptor beta chains originate from one sample sequenced in a study of T cell repertoires in cytomegalovirus infection. A single record per CDR3 protein comes from TCRdb applying MiXCR to the reads. The sample lists under 250,000 distinct CDR3 sequences; roughly 6.5% were seen once. Source material: PBMCs. The receptors originated from a human donor in good health (CMV status not recorded). Some clones in this sample may be carry-over from other donors' samples.

This clonotype was seen many times. CDR3 residues: CASSQDASLAKNIQYF. The CDR3 DNA reads as TGCGCCAGCAGCCAAGATGCCTCTTTAGCCAAAAACATTCAGTACTTC. The chain is built from TRBV4-3 and TRBJ2-4; D is undetermined. The V end was cut by 0 bases, the J end by 0 bases, with 9 bases between. CDR3 size: 16 residues. Germline values: CDR1 LGHNA, CDR2 YSLEER.

This clonotype was recorded at least ten times. This chain joins TRBV7-2 and TRBJ2-3; 8 bases are shared with TRBD1. After removal of 5 bases from V and 1 base from J, the junction contained 11 bases not matched to a gene. The V gene's germline CDR1 is SGHTA and CDR2 FQGNSA. CDR3 length: 17 residues. The CDR3 protein is CASSKPPQGVGTDTQYF. The CDR3 coding sequence is TGTGCCAGCAGCAAACCACCACAGGGGGTTGGCACAGATACGCAGTATTTT.

As to this clonotype: The CDR3 does not end in the conserved phenylalanine or tryptophan, so this is likely a read error. The chain joins TRBV7-2 to TRBJ2-2; TRBD1 matches at 7 bases. CDR3 size: 19 residues. V gave up 2 bases and J gave up 2 bases; unmatched junction bases: 14. Germline V lookup: CDR1 SGHTA, CDR2 FQGNSA. This CDR3 is CASSLRDRTRAKNTGELFS. The CDR3 region has the DNA TGTGCCAGCAGCTTACGGGACAGAACGAGAGCGAAAAACACCGGGGAGCTGTTTTCT.

In this sample, this clonotype turned up many times. The chain links TRBV20-1 to TRBJ2-5, with D perhaps matching TRBD2 (6 bases). Per germline, CDR1 DFQATT and CDR2 SNEGSKA (reference sequence). The CDR3 is made up of 15 amino acids. V lost 3 bases, J lost 5 bases, and 19 bases lay in between. The CDR3 protein is CSASGDSATIETQYF. The CDR3 DNA reads TGCAGTGCTAGCGGGGACTCCGCCACAATTGAGACCCAGTACTTC.

Concerning this clonotype: This likely comes from a read error, as the CDR3 has no conserved phenylalanine or tryptophan at its end. The DNA of the CDR3 is TGCAGTGCTAGCTACCTGATCTACAATGAGCAGTTCCTC. Amino acid sequence: CSASYLIYNEQFL. J is TRBJ2-1 and V is TRBV20-1; D is unresolved. Trimming left V 3 bases short and J 3 bases short, with 9 bases between. This CDR3 is built from 13 residues. The germline V gene has CDR1 DFQATT and CDR2 SNEGSKA (reference sequence).

This chain uses TRBV10-3 with TRBJ2-2; perhaps TRBD1 as D (5 bases). The CDR3 sequence is 15 residues long. Trimming removed 5 bases at V and 5 bases at J, with 15 bases between. The germline V gene has CDR1 ENHRY and CDR2 SYGVKD. The CDR3 coding sequence is TGTGCCATCAGTACCAACCTAGGGGATACCGGGGAGCTGTTTTTT. Translation: CAISTNLGDTGELFF.

This clonotype showed up many times. This rearrangement joins TRBV7-9 to TRBJ2-2, with a weak D call TRBD1 (5 bases). Germline V gene data show CDR1 as SEHNR and CDR2 as FQNEAQ (reference sequence). The CDR3 consists of 13 residues. Trimming cost V 9 bases and J 0 bases, with 8 bases left between them. The CDR3 sequence is CASPTANTGELFF. The CDR3 DNA sequence: TGTGCCAGTCCGACAGCGAACACCGGGGAGCTGTTTTTT.

This clonotype was seen repeatedly, ten times or more. The rearrangement joins TRBV5-6 to TRBJ2-5, with 8 bases lining up with TRBD1. V lost 4 bases and J lost 4; bases outside the gene matches: 3. This CDR3 is built from 13 residues. Germline values: CDR1 SGHDT, CDR2 YYEEEE. CDR3 sequence reads: CASSVDRGETQYF. The CDR3 nucleotides read TGTGCCAGCAGCGTCGACAGGGGAGAGACCCAGTACTTC.

CDR3 DNA: TGCAGTGCAACAGGCGGACAGGGAAGCTATGGCTACACCTTC. This encodes CSATGGQGSYGYTF. The chain recombines TRBV20-1 with TRBJ1-2; 8 bases match TRBD1. The ends lost 6 bases at V and 4 bases at J; junction bases unmatched: 10. This CDR3 spans 14 amino acids. Per the germline V gene, CDR1 is DFQATT and CDR2 is SNEGSKA (reference sequence).